This TCR beta chain was sequenced for a study of type 1 regulatory T cells. Study as a whole: This in vitro CD4 product, T-allo10, is enriched for Tr1 cells and alloantigen-specific.

T-allo10 cells from the graft donor were described as anergic, host-alloantigen-specific, and alloantigen-specific suppressors. From the reads, TCRdb called clonotypes with MiXCR, one entry per CDR3 protein. The table includes approximately 72,000 distinct CDR3 sequences, around 60% detected once. As concerns this clonotype: What it recognizes is unknown.

This clonotype was sampled from a human donor in good health. Input material: cultured T cells, either the whole culture or a sorted T cell fraction (not recorded which). Subset of the sample: Tr1-enriched cell product generated in vitro against host alloantigens.

DNA for the CDR3: TGCAGTGCTAGAGCCCCTCGCGAGCAGTACTTC. Its protein is CSARAPREQYF. The gene calls are TRBV20-1 and TRBJ2-7; D call uncertain. In germline, CDR1 is DFQATT, CDR2 SNEGSKA (reference sequence). This CDR3 is 11 amino acids long. V dropped 1 base and J dropped 6 bases, with 7 bases sitting between them.